This T cell receptor beta chain comes out of a study of T cells in Graves' hyperthyroidism and ophthalmopathy. The germline gives CDR1 LNHNV, CDR2 YYDKDF (reference sequence). V dropped 6 bases and J dropped 0 bases, with 12 bases sitting between them. The CDR3 consists of 14 residues. This clonotype has a single count. The antigen is undetermined. Amplified regions were TCR beta CDR3 sequences from RNA transcripts. During a first-round RT-PCR of the TCR CDR3, the HTBI primer set was used. TCRdb analysed the multiplex PCR reads with MiXCR anew, one entry per CDR3 protein. Of hundreds of thousands of distinct CDR3 sequences in the sample, 15% to 20% are singletons; the top ten hold around 4%. Whole-study results and caveats: Among clonotypes expanded in thyroid above 0.001, most were also found in blood. With a median lead of about 6.9 months before onset, the model predicted ophthalmopathy. Patients with ophthalmopathy were separated from those with stable hyperthyroidism by a 13 V-J model.

Sequenced: blood. The sequence was obtained from a woman in her twenties or thirties with Graves' hyperthyroidism. The rearrangement joins TRBV15 to TRBJ2-7; D is unclear. The CDR3 is CATSYTRLSYEQYF. CDR3 in DNA: TGTGCCACCAGTTATACCAGACTCTCCTACGAGCAGTACTTC.